Shown below are 18 T cell receptor beta chains from a single sample sequenced in a study of blood T cells in healthy people across ages. PCR was performed a second time for roughly 6 to 12 cycles using a sample-barcoded 5' primer and a J-beta primer mix. MiXCR, applied by TCRdb to the 5' RACE reads, yields one record per CDR3 protein. The table shows hundreds of thousands of distinct CDR3 sequences, with under 50% occurring only once. Material for sequencing was blood. The receptors were sampled from a man in his thirties or forties in good health.

The chain joins TRBV7-4 to TRBJ2-4; possibly TRBD1 for D (6 bases). The J call may be faulty, since TRBJ2-5 better matches the DNA end. Germline CDR1 reads SGHVT; CDR2 reads SQSDAQ. The CDR3 has 16 residues. The CDR3 spells CASSGPWAGDLETQYF. The CDR3 DNA is TGTGCCAGCAGCGGTCCTTGGGCAGGGGATTTAGAGACCCAGTACTTC.

A few counts support this clonotype. The V gene is TRBV9, the J gene TRBJ1-2; D uncertain. The CDR3 extends over 12 amino acids. V lost 4 bases and J 7 bases, leaving 11 bases between the germline ends. CDR1 SGDLS and CDR2 YYNGEE come from the germline V gene. The CDR3 DNA follows: TGTGCCAGCAGCCTTCGGCTGGGTGGCTACACCTTC. Amino acids: CASSLRLGGYTF.

This clonotype was counted only a few times. The chain has TRBV2 and TRBJ1-2, with D possibly matching TRBD1 (6 bases). Germline assignment: CDR1 SNHLY and CDR2 FYNNEI. This CDR3 spans 14 amino acids. V lost 6 bases to trimming and J lost 1 base, with 12 bases between them. The DNA of the CDR3 is TGTGCCAGCAGCTCCGACAGGAGTAACTATGGCTACACCTTC. Translated: CASSSDRSNYGYTF.

This clonotype has a handful of counts. The chain employs TRBV9 and TRBJ2-3, with D hard to call. Trimming cost V 3 bases and J 2 bases, with 13 bases left between them. Germline CDR1 and CDR2: SGDLS and YYNGEE. This CDR3 has 15 residues. CDR3 amino acids: CASSALGDYTDTQYF. The DNA for the CDR3 is TGTGCCAGCAGCGCCCTAGGAGATTACACAGATACGCAGTATTTT.

This clonotype occurred once. The V gene is TRBV6-5, the J gene TRBJ2-7; 11 nucleotides match TRBD1. V dropped 2 bases and J dropped 2; count of bases not matched to a gene: 14. Germline CDR1 MNHEY, CDR2 SVGAGI. The CDR3 runs 19 residues. The CDR3 sequence: CASSYPPGQGGLGAYEQYF. In DNA form, the CDR3 reads TGTGCCAGCAGTTACCCTCCGGGACAGGGGGGATTAGGGGCCTACGAGCAGTACTTC.

V and J are TRBV20-1 and TRBJ2-3; D remains unclear. The CDR3 is 13 amino acids. Germline lookup yields CDR1 DFQATT and CDR2 SNEGSKA (reference sequence). The V end lost 5 bases, the J end lost 3 bases, and 12 bases lay between the germline ends. The CDR3 sequence is CSAGSANTDTQYF. CDR3 in DNA: TGCAGTGCTGGTTCAGCGAATACAGATACGCAGTATTTT.

This clonotype was observed a handful of times. The chain carries TRBV20-1 and TRBJ1-2; D is perhaps TRBD1 (5 bases). The V end was cut by 7 bases, the J end by 4 bases, with 16 bases between. The CDR3 spans 13 residues. Per the germline V gene, CDR1 is DFQATT and CDR2 is SNEGSKA (reference sequence). This chain's CDR3 is CSVLRHGGYGYTF. The CDR3 DNA is TGCAGTGTTCTACGGCATGGGGGCTATGGCTACACCTTC.

The chain joins TRBV6-6 to TRBJ2-3; 13 bases fit TRBD2. CDR1 and CDR2 (germline): MNHNY, SVGAGI (reference sequence). J was trimmed by 3 bases and V by 5 bases; bases with no gene match: 5. The CDR3 sequence is 16 residues long. CDR3 protein: CASSGGLAGRTDTQYF. In DNA, the CDR3 is TGTGCCAGCAGTGGGGGACTAGCGGGAAGAACAGATACGCAGTATTTT.

The CDR3 reads CASSATGGLYEQYF. CDR3 DNA sequence: TGTGCCAGCAGCGCCACGGGGGGCCTTTACGAGCAGTACTTC. The rearrangement links TRBV7-2 to TRBJ2-7; weak D call: TRBD2 (7 bases). The V end lost 5 bases, the J end lost 4 bases, and 15 bases lay between the germline ends. Looked up from germline, CDR1 is SGHTA and CDR2 is FQGNSA. The CDR3 totals 14 residues. Full variable domain (missing parts from reference TRBV7-2 and TRBJ2-7): GAGVSQSPSNKVTEKGKDVELRCDPISGHTALYWYRQSLGQGLEFLIYFQGNSAPDKSGLPSDRFSAERTGGSVSTLTIQRTQQEDSAVYLCASSATGGLYEQYFGPGTRLTVT.

This clonotype was found a few times. The rearrangement joins TRBV5-1 to TRBJ2-3; 16 bases agree with TRBD2. The CDR3 contains 17 residues. V shed 3 bases, J shed 4 bases, and the junction held 5 bases outside the gene matches. Per the germline V gene, CDR1 is SGHRS and CDR2 is YFSETQ. The CDR3 spells CASSSGTSGGVADTQYF. CDR3 nucleotide sequence: TGCGCCAGCAGCTCCGGGACTAGCGGGGGGGTGGCAGATACGCAGTATTTT. Drawing the rest from reference TRBV5-1 and TRBJ2-3, the complete variable domain is KAGVTQTPRYLIKTRGQQVTLSCSPISGHRSVSWYQQTPGQGLQFLFEYFSETQRNKGNFPGRFSGRQFSNSRSEMNVSTLELGDSALYLCASSSGTSGGVADTQYFGPGTRLTVL.

This clonotype has a handful of counts. The chain uses TRBV12-3 or TRBV12-4 and TRBJ2-7; D uncertain. Gene TRBJ2-5 matches the end of the DNA better, so the J call may be wrong. This CDR3 spans 12 amino acids. The CDR3 spells CASIRDGETQYF. In DNA form, the CDR3 reads TGTGCCAGCATAAGAGACGGGGAGACCCAGTACTTC.

Only a few counts were recorded for this clonotype. The chain joins TRBV7-2 to TRBJ1-2; perhaps TRBD1 as D (6 bases). This CDR3 contains 14 residues. Trimming stripped 7 bases from V and 1 base from J, with 13 bases between. Looked up from germline, CDR1 is SGHTA and CDR2 is FQGNSA. The CDR3 spells CASKEQGLNYGYTF. The CDR3, as DNA: TGTGCCAGCAAGGAACAGGGCCTTAACTATGGCTACACCTTC.

V is TRBV4-1 and J is TRBJ2-7, with unresolved D. The CDR3 is 16 residues long. Germline V lookup: CDR1 MGHRA, CDR2 YSYEKL. V was cut by 0 bases and J by 0 bases, with 12 bases left in between. CDR3 protein: CASSQDWAANSYEQYF. DNA for the CDR3: TGCGCCAGCAGCCAAGATTGGGCAGCAAACTCCTACGAGCAGTACTTC.

This clonotype was observed a handful of times. This chain connects TRBV5-1 to TRBJ2-7, with D uncertain. CDR3 length: 13 amino acids. Looked up from germline, CDR1 is SGHRS and CDR2 is YFSETQ. V lost 2 bases to trimming and J lost 3 bases, with 9 bases between them. The CDR3 DNA reads TGCGCCAGCAGCTTCGACATTGACTACGAGCAGTACTTC. Translated, it gives CASSFDIDYEQYF.

This clonotype was counted between two and nine times. The rearrangement joins TRBV4-1 to TRBJ1-2; D uncertain. Germline values: CDR1 MGHRA, CDR2 YSYEKL. V was pared by 0 bases and J by 4 bases, with 9 bases between. The CDR3 totals 14 residues. The CDR3 loop is CASSQEQALYGYTF. The CDR3 DNA reads TGCGCCAGCAGCCAAGAGCAAGCCCTCTATGGCTACACCTTC.

This clonotype was seen repeatedly, ten times or more. The V call is TRBV7-2, the J call TRBJ2-3; the D gene could be TRBD1 or TRBD2 (6 bases each). The CDR3 contains 13 residues. Trimming pared 5 bases from V and 4 bases from J, leaving 10 bases between. CDR1 and CDR2 from the germline V gene are SGHTA and FQGNSA. The CDR3 spells CASSVGGSDTQYF. DNA of the CDR3: TGTGCCAGCAGCGTAGGGGGGTCAGATACGCAGTATTTT.

The chain is built from TRBV6-2 or TRBV6-3 and TRBJ2-5; D uncertain. CDR3 length: 15 residues. Trimming removed 0 bases from V and 5 bases from J, with 13 bases in between. Germline V gene sequence: CDR1 MNHEY, CDR2 SVGEGT. The CDR3 region is CASSYSRGASETQYF. CDR3 sequence (DNA): TGTGCCAGCAGTTACTCGCGAGGAGCGTCCGAGACCCAGTACTTC.

The chain joins TRBV10-3 to TRBJ2-7, with 8 bases lining up with TRBD1. Germline V gives CDR1 ENHRY, CDR2 SYGVKD. The CDR3 length is 14 residues. Trimming cost V 6 bases and J 0 bases; bases outside gene matches: 4. The CDR3 DNA sequence: TGTGCCATCAGAACAGGGGGAGACTCCTACGAGCAGTACTTC. Its protein product is CAIRTGGDSYEQYF.